The clone carrying this T cell receptor beta chain was seen more than once but under ten times. These data are taken from a study of blood T cell repertoires in COVID-19. About the research overall: The samples span acute and convalescent COVID-19 from the United States, Italy and Spain. T cells, B-cell-depleted T cells, or PBMCs provided the cDNA or gDNA that served as material.

Per the original data handling: How many nucleated cells were present was estimated from reference gene primer amplification. Using immunoSEQ multiplex PCR, the repertoire was profiled, and TCRdb retains in-frame clones only, with some absent. The V and J calls and the clone size are those of that table, but D and trimming were determined from the DNA. The sample lists 100,000 or so clones, approximately 89% occurring once. Looked up from germline, CDR1 is SGHRS and CDR2 is YFSETQ. The CDR3 contains 16 residues. The V and J ends lost 0 bases and 5 bases, in that order; junction bases with no gene match: 9.

The chain joins TRBV5-1 to TRBJ2-3; the match to TRBD1 covers 7 bases. The sequenced sample was peripheral blood. The origin of this receptor is a woman aged 25 to 45 with acute or convalescent COVID-19. The CDR3 coding sequence is TGCGCCAGCAGCTTGGGGGCCGGGGCAGGGGGAGATACGCAGTATTTT. Protein sequence: CASSLGAGAGGDTQYF. Looking up the rest from reference TRBV5-1 and TRBJ2-3 gives the full variable domain: KAGVTQTPRYLIKTRGQQVTLSCSPISGHRSVSWYQQTPGQGLQFLFEYFSETQRNKGNFPGRFSGRQFSNSRSEMNVSTLELGDSALYLCASSLGAGAGGDTQYFGPGTRLTVL.